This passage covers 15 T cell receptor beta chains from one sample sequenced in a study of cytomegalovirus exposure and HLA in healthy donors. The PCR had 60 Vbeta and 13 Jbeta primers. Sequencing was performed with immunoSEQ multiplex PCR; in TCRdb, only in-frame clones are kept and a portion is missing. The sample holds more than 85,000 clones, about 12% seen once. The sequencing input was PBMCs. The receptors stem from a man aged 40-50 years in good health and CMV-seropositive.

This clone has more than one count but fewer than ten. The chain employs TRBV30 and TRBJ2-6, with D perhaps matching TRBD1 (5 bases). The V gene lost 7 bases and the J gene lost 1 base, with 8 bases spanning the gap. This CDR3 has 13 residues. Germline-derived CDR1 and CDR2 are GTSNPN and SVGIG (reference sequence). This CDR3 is CASRVSGANVLTF. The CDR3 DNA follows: TGTGCCTCCAGGGTATCTGGGGCCAACGTCCTGACTTTC.

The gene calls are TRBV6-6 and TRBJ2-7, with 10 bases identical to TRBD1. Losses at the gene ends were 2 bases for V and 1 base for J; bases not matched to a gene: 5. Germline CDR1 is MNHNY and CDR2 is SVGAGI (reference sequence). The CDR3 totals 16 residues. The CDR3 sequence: CASSYRRTGGSYEQYF. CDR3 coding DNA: TGTGCCAGCAGTTACCGGAGGACAGGGGGTTCCTACGAGCAGTACTTC.

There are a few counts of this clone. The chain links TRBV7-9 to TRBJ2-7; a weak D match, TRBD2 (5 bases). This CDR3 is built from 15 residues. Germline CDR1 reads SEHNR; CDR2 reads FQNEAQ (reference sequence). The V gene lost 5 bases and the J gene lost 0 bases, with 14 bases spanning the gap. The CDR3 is CASSQDGLSSYEQYF. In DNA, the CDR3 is TGTGCCAGCAGCCAGGACGGACTTAGCTCCTACGAGCAGTACTTC.

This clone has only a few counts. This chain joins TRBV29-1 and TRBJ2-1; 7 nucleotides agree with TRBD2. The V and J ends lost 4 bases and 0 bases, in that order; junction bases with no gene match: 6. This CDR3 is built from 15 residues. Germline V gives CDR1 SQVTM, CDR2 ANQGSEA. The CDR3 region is CSVGEGPSSYNEQFF. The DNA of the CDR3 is TGCAGCGTTGGGGAGGGGCCGAGCTCCTACAATGAGCAGTTCTTC.

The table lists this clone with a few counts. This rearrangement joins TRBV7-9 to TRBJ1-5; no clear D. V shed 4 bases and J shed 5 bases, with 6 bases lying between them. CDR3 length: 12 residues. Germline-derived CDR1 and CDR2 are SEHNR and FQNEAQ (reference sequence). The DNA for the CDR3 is TGTGCCAGCAGCTCGGTGGATCAGCCCCAGCATTTT. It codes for CASSSVDQPQHF.

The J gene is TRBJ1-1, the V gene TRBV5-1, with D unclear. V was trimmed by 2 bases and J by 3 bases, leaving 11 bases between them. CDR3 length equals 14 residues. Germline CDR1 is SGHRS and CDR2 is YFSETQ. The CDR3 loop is CASSLASRDTEAFF. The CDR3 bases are TGCGCCAGCAGCTTAGCTAGTCGGGACACTGAAGCTTTCTTT.

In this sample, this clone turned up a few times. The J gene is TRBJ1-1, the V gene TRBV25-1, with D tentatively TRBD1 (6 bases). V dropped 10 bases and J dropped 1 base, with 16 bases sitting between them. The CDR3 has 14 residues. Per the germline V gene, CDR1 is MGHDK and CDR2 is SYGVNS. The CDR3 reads CATKARGANTEAFF. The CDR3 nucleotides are TGTGCCACCAAGGCGCGGGGGGCGAACACTGAAGCTTTCTTT.

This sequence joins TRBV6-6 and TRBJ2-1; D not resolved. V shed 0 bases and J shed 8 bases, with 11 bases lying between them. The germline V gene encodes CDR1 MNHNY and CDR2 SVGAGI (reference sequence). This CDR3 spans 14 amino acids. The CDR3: CASSYSPDSDEQFF. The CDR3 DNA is TGTGCCAGCAGTTACTCCCCCGACTCGGATGAGCAGTTCTTC.

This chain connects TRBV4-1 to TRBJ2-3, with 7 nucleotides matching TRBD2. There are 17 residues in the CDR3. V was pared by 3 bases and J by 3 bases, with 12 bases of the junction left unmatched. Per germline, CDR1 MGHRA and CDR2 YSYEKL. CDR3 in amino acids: CASSQVGGEVGTDTQYF. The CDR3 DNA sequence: TGCGCCAGCAGCCAGGTGGGGGGGGAGGTTGGAACAGATACGCAGTATTTT.

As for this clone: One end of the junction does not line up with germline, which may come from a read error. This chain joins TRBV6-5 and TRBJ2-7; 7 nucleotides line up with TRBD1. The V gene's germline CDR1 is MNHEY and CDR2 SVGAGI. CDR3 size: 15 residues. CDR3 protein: CASSYSARGFYGQYF. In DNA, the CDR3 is TGTGCCAGCAGTTACTCCGCCAGGGGGTTCTACGGGCAGTACTTC.

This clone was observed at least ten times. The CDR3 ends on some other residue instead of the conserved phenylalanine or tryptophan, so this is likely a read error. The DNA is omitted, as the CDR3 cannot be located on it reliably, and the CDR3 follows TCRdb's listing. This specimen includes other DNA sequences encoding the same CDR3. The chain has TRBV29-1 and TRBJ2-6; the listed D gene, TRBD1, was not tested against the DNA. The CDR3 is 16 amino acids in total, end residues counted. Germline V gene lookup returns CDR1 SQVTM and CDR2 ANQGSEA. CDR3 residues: CSVGNLWPPGANVMTL.

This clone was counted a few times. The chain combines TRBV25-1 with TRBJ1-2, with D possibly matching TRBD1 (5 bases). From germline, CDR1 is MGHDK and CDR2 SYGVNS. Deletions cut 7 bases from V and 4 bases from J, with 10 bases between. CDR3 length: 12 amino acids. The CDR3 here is CASKGNGYGYTF. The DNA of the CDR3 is TGTGCCAGCAAGGGGAACGGCTATGGCTACACCTTC.

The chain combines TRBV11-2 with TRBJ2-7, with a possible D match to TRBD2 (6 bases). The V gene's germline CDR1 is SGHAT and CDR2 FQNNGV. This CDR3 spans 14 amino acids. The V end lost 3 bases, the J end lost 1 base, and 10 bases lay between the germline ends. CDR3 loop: CASSLDYLSYEQYF. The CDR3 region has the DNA TGTGCCAGCAGCTTGGACTACCTATCCTACGAGCAGTACTTC.

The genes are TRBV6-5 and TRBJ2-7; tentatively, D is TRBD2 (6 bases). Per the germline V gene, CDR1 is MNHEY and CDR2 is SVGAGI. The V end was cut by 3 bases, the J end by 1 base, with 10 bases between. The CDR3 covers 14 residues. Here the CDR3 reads CASSYRDSSYEQYF. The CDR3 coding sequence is TGTGCCAGCAGTTATCGGGACTCGTCCTACGAGCAGTACTTC.

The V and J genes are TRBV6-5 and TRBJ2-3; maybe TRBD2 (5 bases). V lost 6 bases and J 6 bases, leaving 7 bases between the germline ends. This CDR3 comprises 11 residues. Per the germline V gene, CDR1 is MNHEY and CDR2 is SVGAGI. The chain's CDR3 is CASRDLDTQYF. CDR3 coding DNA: TGTGCCAGCAGGGACTTGGATACGCAGTATTTT.